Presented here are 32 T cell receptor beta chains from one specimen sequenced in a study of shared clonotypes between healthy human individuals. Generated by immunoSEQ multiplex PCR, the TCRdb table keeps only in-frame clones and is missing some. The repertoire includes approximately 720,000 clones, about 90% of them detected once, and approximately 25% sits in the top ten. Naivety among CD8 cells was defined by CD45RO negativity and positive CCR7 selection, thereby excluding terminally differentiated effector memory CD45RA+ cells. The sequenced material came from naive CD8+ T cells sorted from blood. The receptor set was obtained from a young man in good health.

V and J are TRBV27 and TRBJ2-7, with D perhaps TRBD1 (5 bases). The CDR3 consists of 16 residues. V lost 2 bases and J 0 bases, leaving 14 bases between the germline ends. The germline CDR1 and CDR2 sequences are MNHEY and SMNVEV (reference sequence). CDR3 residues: CASSLKGPESSYEQYF. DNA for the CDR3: TGTGCCAGCAGTTTAAAGGGGCCAGAGAGCTCCTACGAGCAGTACTTC.

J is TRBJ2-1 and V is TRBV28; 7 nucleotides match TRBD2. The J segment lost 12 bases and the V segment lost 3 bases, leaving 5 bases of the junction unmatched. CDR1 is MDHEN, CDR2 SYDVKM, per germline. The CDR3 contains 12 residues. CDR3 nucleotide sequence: TGTGCCAGCAGTTTGAGAGGACTAGGGCAGTTCTTC. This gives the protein CASSLRGLGQFF.

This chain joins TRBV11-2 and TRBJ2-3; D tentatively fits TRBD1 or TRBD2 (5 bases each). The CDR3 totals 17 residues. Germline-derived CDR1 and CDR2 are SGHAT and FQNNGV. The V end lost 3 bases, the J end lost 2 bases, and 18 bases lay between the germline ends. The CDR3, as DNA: TGTGCCAGCAGCTTGGGGAGCAGTCAGGGTTACACAGATACGCAGTATTTT. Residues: CASSLGSSQGYTDTQYF.

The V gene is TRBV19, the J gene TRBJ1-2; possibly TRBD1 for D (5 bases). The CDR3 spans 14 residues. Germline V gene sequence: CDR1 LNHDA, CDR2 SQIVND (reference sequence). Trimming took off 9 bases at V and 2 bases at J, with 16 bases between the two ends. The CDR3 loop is CASRLGGSNYGYTF. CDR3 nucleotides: TGTGCCAGCCGACTGGGGGGGTCAAACTATGGCTACACCTTC.

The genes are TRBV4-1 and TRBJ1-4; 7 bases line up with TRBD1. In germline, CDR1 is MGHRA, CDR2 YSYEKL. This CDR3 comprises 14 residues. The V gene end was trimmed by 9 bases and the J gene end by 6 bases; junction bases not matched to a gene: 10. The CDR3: CASKDRPDDEKLFF. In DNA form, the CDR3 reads TGCGCCAGTAAGGACAGGCCCGACGATGAAAAACTGTTTTTT.

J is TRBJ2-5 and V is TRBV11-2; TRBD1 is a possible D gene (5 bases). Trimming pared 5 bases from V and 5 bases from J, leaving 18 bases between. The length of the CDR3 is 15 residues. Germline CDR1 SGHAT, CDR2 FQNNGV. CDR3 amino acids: CASSPGAQGMETQYF. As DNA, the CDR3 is TGTGCCAGCAGCCCGGGCGCCCAGGGCATGGAGACCCAGTACTTC.

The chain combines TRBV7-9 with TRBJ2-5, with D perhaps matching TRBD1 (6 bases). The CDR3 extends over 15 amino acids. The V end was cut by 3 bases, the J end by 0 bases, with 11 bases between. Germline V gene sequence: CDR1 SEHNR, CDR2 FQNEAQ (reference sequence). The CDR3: CASSFLDRNQETQYF. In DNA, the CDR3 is TGTGCCAGCAGCTTCCTCGACAGGAACCAAGAGACCCAGTACTTC. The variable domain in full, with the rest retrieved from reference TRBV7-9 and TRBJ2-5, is DTGVSQNPRHKITKRGQNVTFRCDPISEHNRLYWYRQTLGQGPEFLTYFQNEAQLEKSRLLSDRFSAERPKGSFSTLEIQRTEQGDSAMYLCASSFLDRNQETQYFGPGTRLLVL.

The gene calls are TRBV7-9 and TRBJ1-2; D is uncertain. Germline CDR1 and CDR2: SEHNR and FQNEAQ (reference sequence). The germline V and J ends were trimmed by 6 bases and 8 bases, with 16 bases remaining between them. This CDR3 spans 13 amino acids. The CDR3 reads CASRPAGPQGYTF. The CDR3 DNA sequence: TGTGCCAGCAGGCCCGCCGGGCCCCAGGGCTACACCTTC.

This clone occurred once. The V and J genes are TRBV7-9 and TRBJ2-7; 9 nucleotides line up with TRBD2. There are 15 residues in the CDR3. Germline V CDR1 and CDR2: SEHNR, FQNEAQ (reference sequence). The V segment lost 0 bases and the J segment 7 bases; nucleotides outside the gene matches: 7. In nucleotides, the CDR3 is TGTGCCAGCAGCTTAGCGCGAATTAGCGGGAGTGAGCAGTACTTC. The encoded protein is CASSLARISGSEQYF.

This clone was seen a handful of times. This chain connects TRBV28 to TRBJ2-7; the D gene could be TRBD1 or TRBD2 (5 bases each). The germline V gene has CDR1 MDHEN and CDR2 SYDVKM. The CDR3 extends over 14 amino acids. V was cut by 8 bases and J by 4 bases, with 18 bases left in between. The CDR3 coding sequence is TGTGCCAGCCTTGGGGCTAGCATGGAGTACGAGCAGTACTTC. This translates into CASLGASMEYEQYF.

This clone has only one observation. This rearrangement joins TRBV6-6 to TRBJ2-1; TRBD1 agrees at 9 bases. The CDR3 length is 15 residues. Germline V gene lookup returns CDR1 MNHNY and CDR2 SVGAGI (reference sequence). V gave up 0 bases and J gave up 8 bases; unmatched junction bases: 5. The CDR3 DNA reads TGTGCCAGCAGTTACTCGGGACAGGGTCGGGATGAGCAGTTCTTC. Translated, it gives CASSYSGQGRDEQFF.

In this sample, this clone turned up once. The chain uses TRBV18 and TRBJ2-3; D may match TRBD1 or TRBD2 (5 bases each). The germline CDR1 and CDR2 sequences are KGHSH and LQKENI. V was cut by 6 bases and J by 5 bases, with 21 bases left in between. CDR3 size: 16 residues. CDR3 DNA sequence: TGTGCCAGCTCCCGGGACCGAGGTTGGGTAGAAGATACGCAGTATTTT. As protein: CASSRDRGWVEDTQYF.

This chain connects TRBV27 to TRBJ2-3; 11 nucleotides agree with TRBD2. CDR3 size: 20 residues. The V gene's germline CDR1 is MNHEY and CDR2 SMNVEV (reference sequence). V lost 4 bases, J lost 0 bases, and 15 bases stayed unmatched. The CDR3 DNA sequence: TGTGCCAGCAGTTACCTGACTAGCGGGACGAGATTCTCTAGCACAGATACGCAGTATTTT. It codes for CASSYLTSGTRFSSTDTQYF.

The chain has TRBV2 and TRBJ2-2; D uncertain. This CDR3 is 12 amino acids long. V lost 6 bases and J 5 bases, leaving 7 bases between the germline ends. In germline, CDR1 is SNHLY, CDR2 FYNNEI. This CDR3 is CASSPETGELFF. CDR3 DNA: TGTGCCAGCAGCCCGGAGACCGGGGAGCTGTTTTTT.

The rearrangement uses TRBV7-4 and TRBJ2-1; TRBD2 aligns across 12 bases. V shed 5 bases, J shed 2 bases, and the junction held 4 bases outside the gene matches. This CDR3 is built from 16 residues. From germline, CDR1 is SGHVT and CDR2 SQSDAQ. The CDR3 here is CASSPTSGRTYNEQFF. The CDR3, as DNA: TGTGCCAGCAGCCCAACTAGCGGGAGGACCTACAATGAGCAGTTCTTC.

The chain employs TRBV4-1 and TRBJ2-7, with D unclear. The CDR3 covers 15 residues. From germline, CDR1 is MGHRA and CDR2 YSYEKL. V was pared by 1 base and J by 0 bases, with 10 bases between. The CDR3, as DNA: TGCGCCAGCAGCCAAGCCCAGGCGCGCTCCTACGAGCAGTACTTC. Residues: CASSQAQARSYEQYF.

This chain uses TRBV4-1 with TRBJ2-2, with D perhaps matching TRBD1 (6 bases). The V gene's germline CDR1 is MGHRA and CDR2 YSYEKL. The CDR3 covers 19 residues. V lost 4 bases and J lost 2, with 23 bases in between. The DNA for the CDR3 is TGCGCCAGCAGCCCACTACCAGGGGACCTCCTTTTCAACACCGGGGAGCTGTTTTTT. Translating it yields CASSPLPGDLLFNTGELFF.

For the CDR3, the DNA is TGTGCCACCCGTTATGCGGGCGGAGCCTACGAGCAGTACTTC. This sequence encodes CATRYAGGAYEQYF. The chain links TRBV28 to TRBJ2-7; possible D gene TRBD2, 5 bases. In germline, CDR1 is MDHEN, CDR2 SYDVKM. CDR3 length: 14 residues. Trimming left V 10 bases short and J 2 bases short, with 18 bases between.

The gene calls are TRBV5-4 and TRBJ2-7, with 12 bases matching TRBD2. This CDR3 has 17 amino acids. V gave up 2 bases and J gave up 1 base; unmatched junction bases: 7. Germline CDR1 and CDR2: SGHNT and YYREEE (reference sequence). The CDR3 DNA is TGTGCCAGCAGCTTTGGACTAGCGGGACGAATTTCCTACGAGCAGTACTTC. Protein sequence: CASSFGLAGRISYEQYF.

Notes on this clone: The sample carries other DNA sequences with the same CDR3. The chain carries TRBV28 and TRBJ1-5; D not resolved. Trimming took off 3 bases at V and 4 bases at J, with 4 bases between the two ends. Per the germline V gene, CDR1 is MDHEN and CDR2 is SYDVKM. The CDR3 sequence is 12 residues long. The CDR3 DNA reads TGTGCCAGCAGTTTCCGAAATCAGCCCCAGCATTTT. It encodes CASSFRNQPQHF.

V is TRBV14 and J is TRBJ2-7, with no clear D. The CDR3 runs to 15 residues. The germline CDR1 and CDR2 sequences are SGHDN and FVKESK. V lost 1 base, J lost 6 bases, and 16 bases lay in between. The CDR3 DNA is TGTGCCAGCAGCCAAGTTGGCAGTACCCCTAGCGAGCAGTACTTC. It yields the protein CASSQVGSTPSEQYF. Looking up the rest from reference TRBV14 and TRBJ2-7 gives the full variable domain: EAGVTQFPSHSVIEKGQTVTLRCDPISGHDNLYWYRRVMGKEIKFLLHFVKESKQDESGMPNNRFLAERTGGTYSTLKVQPAELEDSGVYFCASSQVGSTPSEQYFGPGTRLTVT.

CDR3 sequence: CSVVAGVVYNEQFF. DNA of the CDR3: TGCAGCGTTGTTGCGGGAGTGGTCTACAATGAGCAGTTCTTC. V usage is TRBV29-1 and J usage is TRBJ2-1; 7 bases are a match to TRBD2. Germline trimming cut 4 bases from V and 3 bases from J; bases unmatched to any gene: 6. CDR3 length: 14 amino acids. CDR1 is SQVTM, CDR2 ANQGSEA, per germline.

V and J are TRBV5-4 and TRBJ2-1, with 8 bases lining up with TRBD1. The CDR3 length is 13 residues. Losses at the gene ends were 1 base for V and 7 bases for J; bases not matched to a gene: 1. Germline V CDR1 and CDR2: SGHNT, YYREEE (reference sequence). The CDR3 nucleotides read TGTGCCAGCAGCTTGCGACAGGGGAATGAGCAGTTCTTC. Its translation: CASSLRQGNEQFF.

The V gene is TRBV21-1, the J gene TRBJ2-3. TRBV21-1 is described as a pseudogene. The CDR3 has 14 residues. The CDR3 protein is CASSSWDVTDTQYF. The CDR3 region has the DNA TGTGCCAGCAGCAGTTGGGATGTCACAGATACGCAGTATTTT.

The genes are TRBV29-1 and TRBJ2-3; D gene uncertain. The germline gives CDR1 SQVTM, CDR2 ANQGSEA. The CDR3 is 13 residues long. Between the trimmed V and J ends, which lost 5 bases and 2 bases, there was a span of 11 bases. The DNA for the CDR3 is TGCAGCGTTCTTGCCTACTCCACAGATACGCAGTATTTT. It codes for CSVLAYSTDTQYF.

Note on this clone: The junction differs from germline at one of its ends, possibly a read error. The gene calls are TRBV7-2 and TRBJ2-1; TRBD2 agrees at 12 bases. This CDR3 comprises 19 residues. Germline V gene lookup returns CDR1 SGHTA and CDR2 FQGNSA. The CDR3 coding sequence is TGTGCCAGCAGCTTAGCACGCCTAACCGGGACTAGCGGGTACAGTGAGCAGTTCTTC. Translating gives CASSLARLTGTSGYSEQFF. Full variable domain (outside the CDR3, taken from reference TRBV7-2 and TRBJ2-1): GAGVSQSPSNKVTEKGKDVELRCDPISGHTALYWYRQSLGQGLEFLIYFQGNSAPDKSGLPSDRFSAERTGGSVSTLTIQRTQQEDSAVYLCASSLARLTGTSGYSEQFFGPGTRLTVL.

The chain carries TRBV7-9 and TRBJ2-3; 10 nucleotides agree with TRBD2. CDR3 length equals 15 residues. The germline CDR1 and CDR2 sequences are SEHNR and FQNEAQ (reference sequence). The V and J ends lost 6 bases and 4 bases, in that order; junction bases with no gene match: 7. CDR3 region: CASSSLAGAADTQYF. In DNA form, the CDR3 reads TGTGCCAGCAGTTCTCTAGCGGGAGCAGCAGATACGCAGTATTTT.

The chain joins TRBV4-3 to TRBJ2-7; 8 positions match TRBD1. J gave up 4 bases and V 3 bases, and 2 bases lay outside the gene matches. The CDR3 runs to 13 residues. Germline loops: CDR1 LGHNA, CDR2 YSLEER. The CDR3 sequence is CASSHGQGYEQYF. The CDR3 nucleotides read TGCGCCAGCAGCCATGGACAGGGTTACGAGCAGTACTTC.

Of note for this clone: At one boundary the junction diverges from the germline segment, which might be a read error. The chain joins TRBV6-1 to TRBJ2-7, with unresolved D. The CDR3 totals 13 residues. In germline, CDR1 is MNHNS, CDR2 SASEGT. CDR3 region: CASREDSTYEQYF. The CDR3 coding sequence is TGTGCCAGCAGAGAAGATTCAACCTACGAGCAGTACTTC.

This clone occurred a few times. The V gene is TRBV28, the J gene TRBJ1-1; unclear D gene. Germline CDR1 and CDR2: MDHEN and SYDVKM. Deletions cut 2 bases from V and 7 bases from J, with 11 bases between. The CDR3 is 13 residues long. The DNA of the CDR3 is TGTGCCAGCAGTTTACGCGGATGGGATGAAGCTTTCTTT. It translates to CASSLRGWDEAFF.

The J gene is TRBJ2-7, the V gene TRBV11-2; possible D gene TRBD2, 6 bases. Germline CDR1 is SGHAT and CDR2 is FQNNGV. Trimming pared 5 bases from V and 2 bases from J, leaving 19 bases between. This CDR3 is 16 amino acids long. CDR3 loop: CASSRRGLNTPYEQYF. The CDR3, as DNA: TGTGCCAGCAGCCGTCGGGGACTCAACACACCCTACGAGCAGTACTTC.

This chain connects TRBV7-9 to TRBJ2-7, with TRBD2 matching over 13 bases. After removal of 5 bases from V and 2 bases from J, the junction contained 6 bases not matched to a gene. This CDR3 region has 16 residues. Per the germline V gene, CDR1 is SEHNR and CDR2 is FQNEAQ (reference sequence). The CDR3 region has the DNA TGTGCCAGCAGCGGGACTAGCGGGATTTCGCCCTACGAGCAGTACTTC. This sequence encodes CASSGTSGISPYEQYF. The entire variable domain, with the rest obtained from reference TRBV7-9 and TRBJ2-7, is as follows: DTGVSQNPRHKITKRGQNVTFRCDPISEHNRLYWYRQTLGQGPEFLTYFQNEAQLEKSRLLSDRFSAERPKGSFSTLEIQRTEQGDSAMYLCASSGTSGISPYEQYFGPGTRLTVT.